This is a list of T cell receptor beta chains from one sample in a study of OX40 agonist ivuxolimab in advanced cancers. Only in-frame clones appear in the TCRdb table, and some are missing; sequencing was by immunoSEQ multiplex PCR. Of some 65,000 clones in the sample, roughly nine tenths are singletons; the top ten hold around 12%. The sample in question was CD4+ or CD8+ T cells sorted from blood, obtained in a trial of the OX40 agonist ivuxolimab. The receptor source for this set is an adult with an advanced solid tumor such as melanoma, head and neck, liver or kidney cancer. Both conserved end residues are part of each CDR3. D genes are given only for firm matches. Only some rows state a clone size, as once, few, many or a class for expanded clones.

cdr3_nt cdr3_aa j_call d_call v_call clone_size
TGCGCCAGCAGTGAGTCGAGTCTCCCGGGAGTTGAGACCCAGTACTTC CASSESSLPGVETQYF TRBJ2-5 . TRBV10-2 .
TGTGCCAGCAGCCGACTAGCGGGGCACACCGGGGAGCTGTTTTTT CASSRLAGHTGELFF TRBJ2-2 TRBD2 TRBV7-3 .
TGTACCAGCAGCTTAGAGGTAACCTACGAGCAGTACTTC CTSSLEVTYEQYF TRBJ2-7 . TRBV13 .
TGTGCCAGCAGCTTAGCTCTGTTCGAGCAGTACTTC CASSLALFEQYF TRBJ2-7 . TRBV7-9 .
TGCGCCAGCAGCTTGGAAGGGGCGCCGACAGATACGCAGTATTTT CASSLEGAPTDTQYF TRBJ2-3 . TRBV5-1 .
TGTGCCAGTAGGAAAGACAGGGACGGGAACGAGCAGTACTTC CASRKDRDGNEQYF TRBJ2-7 TRBD1 TRBV19 .
TGTGCCAGCAGACAGGGGCGTTTTGAAGCTTTCTTT CASRQGRFEAFF TRBJ1-1 TRBD1 TRBV19 .
TGTGCCAGTAGTATCGCAACTAGAGGGAGCAATCAGCCCCAGCATTTT CASSIATRGSNQPQHF TRBJ1-5 . TRBV19 once
TGTGCCTGGAGTGTACTTCGGGGAGAGACCCAGTACTTC CAWSVLRGETQYF TRBJ2-5 . TRBV30 .
TGTGCCAGCAGACCCGGGACAGGGGGCAATCAGCCCCAGCATTTT CASRPGTGGNQPQHF TRBJ1-5 TRBD1 TRBV6-5 few
TGTGCCAGTAGTGGGACAGCCTTCAATGAGCAGTTCTTC CASSGTAFNEQFF TRBJ2-1 TRBD1 TRBV19 .
TGTGCCAGCCTGGGGGGTGCTAATGAAAAACTGTTTTTT CASLGGANEKLFF TRBJ1-4 . TRBV28 once
TGTGCCAGCAGTTTAGAGGACAAGGGCGGGTGGTATGGCTACACCTTC CASSLEDKGGWYGYTF TRBJ1-2 . TRBV28 once
TGTGCCAGCACCATCGGAAGCTCCTACAATGAGCAGTTCTTC CASTIGSSYNEQFF TRBJ2-1 . TRBV27 .
TGTGCCACCAGCAAAGATCTCAGGGGTTCCTATGGCTACACCTTC CATSKDLRGSYGYTF TRBJ1-2 . TRBV15 .
TGCGCCAGCAGCAATAGGGACAGGGGGCAATACGAGCAGTACTTC CASSNRDRGQYEQYF TRBJ2-7 TRBD1 TRBV5-1 .
TGTGCCAGCAGCGCAAGTAGTCGCCTGGGGGGGACTAGAGACTACGAGCAGTACTTC CASSASSRLGGTRDYEQYF TRBJ2-7 TRBD2 TRBV9 .
TGTGCCAGCAGCATCTCCGGGACAGGGATACCACCCCTATTCCTTTACGAGCAGTACTTC CASSISGTGIPPLFLYEQYF TRBJ2-7 TRBD1 TRBV5-5 .
TGTGCCAGCAGGGCCAGGGGGCGAGACGGGTGGAATGAGCAGTTCTTC CASRARGRDGWNEQFF TRBJ2-1 TRBD1 TRBV2 .
TGTGCCATCAGTGCTCGGGACGGGACTTACACAGATACGCAGTATTTT CAISARDGTYTDTQYF TRBJ2-3 . TRBV10-3 .
TGCGCCAGCAGTGTTAGGACAAGCTCCTACAATGAGCAGTTCTTC CASSVRTSSYNEQFF TRBJ2-1 . TRBV10-2 once
TGCGCCAGCAGCTTGTCGGCTGGGGCGCCTCGTGGGAACACTGAAGCTTTCTTT CASSLSAGAPRGNTEAFF TRBJ1-1 . TRBV5-1 .
TGTGCCAGCAGTTTTATATTAGGAGGCCTCTCGGATGGCTACACCTTC CASSFILGGLSDGYTF TRBJ1-2 . TRBV28 .